This T cell receptor beta chain derives from a study of technical replicates of blood from a handful of donors. Trimming cost V 11 bases and J 2 bases, with 19 bases left between them. The germline V gene has CDR1 ENHRY and CDR2 SYGVKD. This CDR3 has 14 amino acids. This table comes from immunoSEQ multiplex PCR, and its TCRdb copy is limited to in-frame clones, with some not included. The sample has 60,000 to 90,000 clones; 95% to 96% are singletons. The sequence was obtained from a human donor in good health. The V gene is TRBV10-3, the J gene TRBJ2-7; possible D gene TRBD2, 6 bases. The sample taken for sequencing was T cells isolated from PBMCs. As DNA, the CDR3 is TGTGCCGCGAACGCTCGGGAGAAACCCTACGAGCAGTACTTC. Amino acids: CAANAREKPYEQYF.